A selection of T cell receptor beta chains follows, all from one sample in a study of T cell responses to AZD1222 COVID-19 vaccine. The method was immunoSEQ multiplex PCR; TCRdb's version includes in-frame clones alone and lacks a portion of them. The sample contains approximately 100,000 clones, over 85% of which appear only once. Sequenced material: peripheral blood, taken on day 0 of AZD1222 vaccination. The receptors shown here come from an adult in good health. The CDR3 runs from the conserved cysteine through the conserved F or W. The D gene is left open where the match is weak. Clone size is not always given. Where it is, it says once, few, many or a class for expanded clones.

once | - | TRBJ1-5 | TRBV28 | CASSPPPGQVNQPQHF | TGTGCCAGCAGTCCCCCCCCCGGGCAAGTAAATCAGCCCCAGCATTTT
- | - | TRBJ1-1 | TRBV5-5 | CASSRRSGAGANTEAFF | TGTGCCAGCAGCCGAAGGTCAGGCGCAGGGGCGAACACTGAAGCTTTCTTT
- | - | TRBJ2-2 | TRBV4-1 | CASSQGLQVGVTGELFF | TGCGCCAGCAGCCAAGGCCTCCAAGTGGGGGTTACCGGGGAGCTGTTTTTT
- | - | TRBJ2-5 | TRBV4-1 | CASSPLPDRGETQYF | TGCGCCAGCAGCCCCCTCCCTGATCGGGGCGAGACCCAGTACTTC
- | TRBD1 | TRBJ1-1 | TRBV5-1 | CASSLGQSSRHTEAFF | TGCGCCAGCAGCCTGGGACAGTCAAGTCGGCACACTGAAGCTTTCTTT
- | - | TRBJ1-6 | TRBV6-5 | CASSPTYWGNSPLHF | TGTGCCAGCAGTCCTACCTACTGGGGTAATTCACCCCTCCACTTT
- | - | TRBJ2-1 | TRBV6-5 | CASSYSKGTAWGEQFF | TGTGCCAGCAGTTACTCGAAGGGTACCGCCTGGGGTGAGCAGTTCTTC
few | - | TRBJ2-5 | TRBV6-5 | CASTHTERETQYF | TGTGCCAGCACCCACACCGAACGCGAGACCCAGTACTTC
few | - | TRBJ2-5 | TRBV11-2 | CASSQTQETQYF | TGTGCCAGCAGTCAAACCCAAGAGACCCAGTACTTC
- | - | TRBJ1-2 | TRBV4-1 | CASSPIGVYGYTF | TGCGCCAGCAGCCCGATTGGGGTCTATGGCTACACCTTC
once | - | TRBJ1-2 | TRBV18 | CASSPGSSFNYGYTF | TGTGCCAGCTCACCCGGGTCCTCCTTTAACTATGGCTACACCTTC
- | - | TRBJ1-1 | TRBV7-9 | CASSSTREAFF | TGTGCCAGCAGCTCGACGCGGGAAGCTTTCTTT
- | TRBD1 | TRBJ2-5 | TRBV11-3 | CASSSWDRETQYF | TGTGCCAGCAGCTCCTGGGACAGAGAGACCCAGTACTTC
- | TRBD1 | TRBJ1-1 | TRBV5-1 | CASSTTGPGQPNTEAFF | TGCGCCAGCAGCACTACAGGGCCGGGACAGCCGAACACTGAAGCTTTCTTT
- | TRBD2 | TRBJ2-3 | TRBV4-3 | CASSQETSGTSGITDTQYF | TGCGCCAGCAGCCAAGAAACGTCCGGAACTAGCGGAATCACAGATACGCAGTATTTT
- | - | TRBJ2-1 | TRBV5-8 | CASRTPGNEQFF | TGTGCCAGCAGGACTCCGGGGAATGAGCAGTTCTTC
- | - | TRBJ1-3 | TRBV12-3/TRBV12-4 | CASSFWGNTIYF | TGTGCCAGCAGTTTTTGGGGAAACACCATATATTTT
- | - | TRBJ2-5 | TRBV29-1 | CSVGEETQYF | TGCAGCGTTGGTGAAGAGACCCAGTACTTC
- | TRBD2 | TRBJ2-1 | TRBV24-1 | CATSDLGTSSVSNEQFF | TGTGCCACCAGTGATTTGGGGACTAGCTCTGTTTCCAATGAGCAGTTCTTC
- | - | TRBJ2-3 | TRBV7-9 | CASSLASLSLSTDTQYF | TGTGCCAGCAGCTTAGCGTCCCTCTCCCTTAGCACAGATACGCAGTATTTT
- | - | TRBJ2-3 | TRBV5-1 | CASSLTRGSTDTQYF | TGCGCCAGCAGCTTGACTAGGGGGAGCACAGATACGCAGTATTTT
- | - | TRBJ1-2 | TRBV19 | CASIGVSRQYYGYTF | TGTGCCAGTATTGGTGTTTCCCGGCAGTACTATGGCTACACCTTC
- | - | TRBJ2-6 | TRBV6-5 | CASSYSSLSGANVLTF | TGTGCCAGCAGTTACTCTAGCCTCTCTGGGGCCAACGTCCTGACTTTC
- | - | TRBJ2-3 | TRBV3-1/TRBV3-2 | CASSQDWGSSTDTQYF | TGTGCCAGCAGCCAAGATTGGGGCAGCAGCACAGATACGCAGTATTTT
- | - | TRBJ2-1 | TRBV6-2/TRBV6-3 | CASSYRLGGALEFNEQFF | TGTGCCAGCAGTTATCGCTTAGGTGGGGCACTGGAGTTCAATGAGCAGTTCTTC
- | TRBD1 | TRBJ1-6 | TRBV3-1/TRBV3-2 | CASSQVRFRDSHNSPLHF | TGTGCCAGCAGCCAAGTCCGTTTCCGGGACAGCCATAATTCACCCCTCCACTTT
- | - | TRBJ1-6 | TRBV11-3 | CASSDSSSYNSPLHF | TGTGCCAGCAGCGACTCGAGCTCCTATAATTCACCCCTCCACTTT
- | - | TRBJ2-2 | TRBV19 | CATNPWPGLRNTGELFF | TGTGCCACCAATCCATGGCCAGGACTCCGGAACACCGGGGAGCTGTTTTTT
- | - | TRBJ1-6 | TRBV5-4 | CASSLQAFNSPLHF | TGTGCCAGCAGTCTACAGGCGTTTAATTCACCCCTCCACTTT
- | TRBD1 | TRBJ1-2 | TRBV4-3 | CASSPRPTGNYGYTF | TGCGCCAGCAGCCCCCGCCCGACAGGGAACTATGGCTACACCTTC
once | - | TRBJ2-7 | TRBV5-1 | CASSPTIRPDLSYEQYF | TGCGCCAGCAGCCCTACAATAAGGCCCGACCTCTCCTACGAGCAGTACTTC
- | - | TRBJ2-7 | TRBV6-2/TRBV6-3 | CASSSRTPSYEQYF | TGTGCCAGCAGTTCCAGGACACCCTCCTACGAGCAGTACTTC
- | - | TRBJ1-5 | TRBV19 | CASSIGSGEGGNQPQHF | TGTGCCAGTAGTATCGGTTCAGGGGAAGGCGGCAATCAGCCCCAGCATTTT
- | - | TRBJ2-3 | TRBV6-5 | CASTLGRGADTQYF | TGTGCCAGCACTCTAGGTAGGGGCGCGGATACGCAGTATTTT
- | TRBD2 | TRBJ2-2 | TRBV27 | CASSLIRGSGRVTGELFF | TGTGCCAGCAGTCTCATTCGAGGGAGCGGGAGGGTAACCGGGGAGCTGTTTTTT
once | TRBD1 | TRBJ1-3 | TRBV11-3 | CASSPGTGGNTIYF | TGTGCCAGCAGCCCTGGGACAGGTGGAAACACCATATATTTT
- | - | TRBJ1-2 | TRBV19 | CASTIRQITPGGYTF | TGTGCCAGTACTATCCGACAAATCACTCCAGGTGGCTACACCTTC
- | - | TRBJ1-1 | TRBV6-1 | CASSEDRWAGNTEAFF | TGTGCCAGCAGTGAAGATAGGTGGGCGGGGAACACTGAAGCTTTCTTT
- | TRBD2 | TRBJ2-1 | TRBV7-3 | CASSLFPTSGSYNEQFF | TGTGCCAGCAGCTTATTCCCGACTAGCGGATCCTACAATGAGCAGTTCTTC
- | TRBD1 | TRBJ1-2 | TRBV5-1 | CASRTGLSYGYTF | TGCGCCAGCAGGACAGGGCTCTCATATGGCTACACCTTC
- | - | TRBJ2-7 | TRBV6-5 | CALARTVSYEQYF | TGTGCCTTAGCCCGGACAGTCTCCTACGAGCAGTACTTC
- | - | TRBJ2-7 | TRBV3-1/TRBV3-2 | CASSQGHSRYEQYF | TGTGCCAGCAGCCAGGGGCATTCCCGGTACGAGCAGTACTTC
- | - | TRBJ2-1 | TRBV10-3 | CAISVGSEQFF | TGTGCCATCAGTGTGGGTTCTGAGCAGTTCTTC
- | - | TRBJ1-1 | TRBV2 | CASSVVTEAFF | TGTGCCAGCAGTGTGGTCACTGAAGCTTTCTTT
- | TRBD1 | TRBJ1-6 | TRBV2 | CASSLTGVGNSPLHF | TGTGCCAGCAGTTTGACAGGGGTCGGGAATTCACCCCTCCACTTT
- | TRBD1 | TRBJ1-5 | TRBV7-2 | CASSLHRGSNQPQHF | TGTGCCAGCAGCTTGCACAGGGGTAGCAATCAGCCCCAGCATTTT
- | - | TRBJ1-1 | TRBV18 | CASSPLNTEAFF | TGTGCCAGCTCACCACTGAACACTGAAGCTTTCTTT
- | TRBD2 | TRBJ2-1 | TRBV19 | CASRGAGRESEQFF | TGTGCCAGCCGGGGAGCCGGGCGGGAGAGTGAGCAGTTCTTC
- | TRBD1 | TRBJ1-1 | TRBV19 | CASSMGGTGEAFF | TGTGCCAGTAGTATGGGAGGGACAGGAGAAGCTTTCTTT
- | - | TRBJ1-3 | TRBV10-2 | CASSRGVDGNTIYF | TGCGCCAGCAGCCGGGGTGTGGATGGAAACACCATATATTTT
- | TRBD2 | TRBJ2-1 | TRBV5-1 | CASSLALAGLNNEQFF | TGCGCCAGCAGCTTGGCTCTAGCGGGACTAAACAATGAGCAGTTCTTC
- | - | TRBJ1-2 | TRBV29-1 | CSAGGAYGYTF | TGCAGCGCTGGTGGTGCCTATGGCTACACCTTC
- | TRBD1 | TRBJ2-6 | TRBV27 | CASSRPGGSGANVLTF | TGTGCCAGCAGCCGCCCAGGGGGCTCTGGGGCCAACGTCCTGACTTTC
- | - | TRBJ1-5 | TRBV23-1 | CASSRGLGRRCQPQHF | TGCGCCAGCAGTAGAGGCCTGGGACGTCGATGCCAGCCCCAGCATTTT